This TCR beta chain stems from a study of blood T cell repertoires in COVID-19. Study-wide background: Sites in the United States, Italy and Spain provided acute and convalescent COVID-19 samples. Sample material is recorded as cDNA or gDNA derived from T cells, B-cell-depleted T cells, or PBMCs.

There are 16 residues in the CDR3. Germline CDR1 and CDR2: SGHTA and FQGNSA. J lost 4 bases, V lost 4 bases, and 9 bases had no gene match. TCRdb keeps only in-frame clones here, not all; method: immunoSEQ multiplex PCR. This table holds some 150,000 clones, around 81% found once. Sequenced sample: peripheral blood. The chain has TRBV7-2 and TRBJ2-1, with 8 bases aligning to TRBD1. This sequence originates from a human donor in a cohort sampled during active COVID-19. The CDR3 here is CASSSQIGQGYNEQFF. Written as DNA, the CDR3 is TGTGCCAGCAGCTCCCAAATCGGACAGGGATACAATGAGCAGTTCTTC.